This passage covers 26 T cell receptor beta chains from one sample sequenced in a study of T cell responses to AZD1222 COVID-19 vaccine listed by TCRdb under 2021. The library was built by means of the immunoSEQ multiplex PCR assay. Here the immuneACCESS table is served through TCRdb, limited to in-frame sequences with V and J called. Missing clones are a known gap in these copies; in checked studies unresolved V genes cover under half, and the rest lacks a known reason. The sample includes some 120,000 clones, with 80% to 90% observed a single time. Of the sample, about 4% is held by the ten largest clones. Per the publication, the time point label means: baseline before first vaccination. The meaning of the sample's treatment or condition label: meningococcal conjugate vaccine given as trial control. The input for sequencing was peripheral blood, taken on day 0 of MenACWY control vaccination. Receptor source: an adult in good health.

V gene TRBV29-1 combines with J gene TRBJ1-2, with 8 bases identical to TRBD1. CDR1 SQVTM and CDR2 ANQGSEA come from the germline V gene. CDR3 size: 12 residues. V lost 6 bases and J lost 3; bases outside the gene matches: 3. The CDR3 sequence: CSVPTGDYGYTF. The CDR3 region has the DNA TGCAGCGTACCGACAGGGGACTATGGCTACACCTTC.

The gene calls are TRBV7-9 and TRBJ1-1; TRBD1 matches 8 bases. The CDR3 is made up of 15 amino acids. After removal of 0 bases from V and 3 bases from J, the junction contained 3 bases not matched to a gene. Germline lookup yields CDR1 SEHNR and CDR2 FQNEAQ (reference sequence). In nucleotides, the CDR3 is TGTGCCAGCAGCTTAGCGGACAGGGAGTACACTGAAGCTTTCTTT. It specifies CASSLADREYTEAFF. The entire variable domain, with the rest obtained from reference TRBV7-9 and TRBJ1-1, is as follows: DTGVSQNPRHKITKRGQNVTFRCDPISEHNRLYWYRQTLGQGPEFLTYFQNEAQLEKSRLLSDRFSAERPKGSFSTLEIQRTEQGDSAMYLCASSLADREYTEAFFGQGTRLTVV.

This chain's CDR3 is CASSLTGGAIGEQFF. In nucleotides, the CDR3 is TGTGCCAGCAGTTTAACGGGGGGTGCGATCGGGGAGCAGTTCTTC. The chain has TRBV28 and TRBJ2-1; TRBD2 aligns across 7 bases. The length of the CDR3 is 15 residues. V shed 2 bases, J shed 10 bases, and the junction held 11 bases outside the gene matches. Germline values: CDR1 MDHEN, CDR2 SYDVKM.

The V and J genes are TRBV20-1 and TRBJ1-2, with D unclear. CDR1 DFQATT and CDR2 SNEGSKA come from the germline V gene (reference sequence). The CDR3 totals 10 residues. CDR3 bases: TGCGCTGGTTTCGAGTATGGCTACACCTTC. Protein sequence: CAGFEYGYTF.

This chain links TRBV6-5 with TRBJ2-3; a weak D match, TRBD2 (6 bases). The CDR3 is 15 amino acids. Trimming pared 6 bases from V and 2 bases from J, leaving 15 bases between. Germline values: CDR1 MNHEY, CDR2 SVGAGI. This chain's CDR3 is CASRGGGTYTDTQYF. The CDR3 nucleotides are TGTGCCAGCAGGGGAGGCGGGACTTACACAGATACGCAGTATTTT.

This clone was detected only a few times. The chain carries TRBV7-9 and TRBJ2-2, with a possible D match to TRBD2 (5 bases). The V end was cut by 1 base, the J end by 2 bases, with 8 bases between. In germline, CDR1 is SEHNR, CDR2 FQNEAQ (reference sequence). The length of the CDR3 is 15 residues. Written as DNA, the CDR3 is TGTGCCAGCAGCTTAGGGCTAGCCAACACCGGGGAGCTGTTTTTT. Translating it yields CASSLGLANTGELFF.

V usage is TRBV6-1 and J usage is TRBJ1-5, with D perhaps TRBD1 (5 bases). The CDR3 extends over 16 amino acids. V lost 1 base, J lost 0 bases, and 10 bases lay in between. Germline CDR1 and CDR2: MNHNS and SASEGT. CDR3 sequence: CASSEDGGYSNQPQHF. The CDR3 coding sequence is TGTGCCAGCAGTGAAGATGGGGGGTATAGCAATCAGCCCCAGCATTTT.

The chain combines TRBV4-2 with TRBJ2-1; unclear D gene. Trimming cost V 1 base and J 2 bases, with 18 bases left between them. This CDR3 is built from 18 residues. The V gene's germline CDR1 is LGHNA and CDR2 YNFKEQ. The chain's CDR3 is CASSQGEAPGDPYNEQFF. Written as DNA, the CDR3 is TGTGCCAGCAGCCAAGGTGAAGCCCCGGGCGACCCCTACAATGAGCAGTTCTTC.

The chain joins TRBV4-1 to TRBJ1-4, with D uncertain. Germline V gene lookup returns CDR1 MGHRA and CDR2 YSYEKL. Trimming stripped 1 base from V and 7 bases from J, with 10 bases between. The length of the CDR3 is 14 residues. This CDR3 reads CASSQGDASEKLFF. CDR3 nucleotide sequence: TGCGCCAGCAGCCAAGGTGACGCTTCTGAAAAACTGTTTTTT.

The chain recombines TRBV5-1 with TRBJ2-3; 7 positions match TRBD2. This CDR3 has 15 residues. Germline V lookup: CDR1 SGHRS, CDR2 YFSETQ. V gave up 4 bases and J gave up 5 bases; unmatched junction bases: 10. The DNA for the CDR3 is TGCGCCAGCAGCCCTGGGGGGGTGCGGGGAGATACGCAGTATTTT. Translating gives CASSPGGVRGDTQYF.

CDR3 DNA: TGCGCCAGCATTCCCCCAGGCAATGGCAATGAGCAGTTCTTC. This codes for CASIPPGNGNEQFF. This chain links TRBV10-2 with TRBJ2-1, with no clear D. Germline CDR1 and CDR2: WSHSY and SAAADI. Trimming removed 7 bases at V and 6 bases at J, with 16 bases between. The CDR3 runs 14 residues.

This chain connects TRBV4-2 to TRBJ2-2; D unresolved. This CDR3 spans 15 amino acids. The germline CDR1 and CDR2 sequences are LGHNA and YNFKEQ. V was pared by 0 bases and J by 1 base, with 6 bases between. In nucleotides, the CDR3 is TGTGCCAGCAGCCAAGATTGGGTGAACACCGGGGAGCTGTTTTTT. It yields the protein CASSQDWVNTGELFF.

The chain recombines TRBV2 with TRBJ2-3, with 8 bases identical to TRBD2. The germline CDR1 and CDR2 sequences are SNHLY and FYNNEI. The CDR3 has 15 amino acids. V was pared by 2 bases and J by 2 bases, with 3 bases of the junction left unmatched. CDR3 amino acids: CASSERGGHTDTQYF. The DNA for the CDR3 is TGTGCCAGCAGTGAACGGGGGGGCCACACAGATACGCAGTATTTT.

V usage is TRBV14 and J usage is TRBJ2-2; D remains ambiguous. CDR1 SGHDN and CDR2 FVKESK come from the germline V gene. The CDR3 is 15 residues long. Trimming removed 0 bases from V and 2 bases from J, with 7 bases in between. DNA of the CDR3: TGTGCCAGCAGCCAAGAGCTCGGTAACACCGGGGAGCTGTTTTTT. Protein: CASSQELGNTGELFF.

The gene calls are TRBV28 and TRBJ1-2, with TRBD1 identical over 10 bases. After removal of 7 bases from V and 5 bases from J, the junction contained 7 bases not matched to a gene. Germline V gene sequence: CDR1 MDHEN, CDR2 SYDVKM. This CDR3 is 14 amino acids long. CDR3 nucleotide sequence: TGTGCCAGCAATATAGGGACAGGGGTATATGGCTACACCTTC. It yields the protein CASNIGTGVYGYTF.

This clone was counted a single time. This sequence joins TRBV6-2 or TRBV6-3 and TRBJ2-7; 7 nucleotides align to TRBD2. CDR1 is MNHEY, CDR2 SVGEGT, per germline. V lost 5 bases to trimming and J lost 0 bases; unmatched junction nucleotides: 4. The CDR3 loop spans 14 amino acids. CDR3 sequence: CASSTWTSSYEQYF. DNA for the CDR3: TGTGCCAGCAGTACCTGGACTAGCTCCTACGAGCAGTACTTC.

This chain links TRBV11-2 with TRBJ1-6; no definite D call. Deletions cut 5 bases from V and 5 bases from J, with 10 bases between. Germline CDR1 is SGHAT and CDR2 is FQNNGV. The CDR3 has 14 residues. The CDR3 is CASSPGNNNSPLHF. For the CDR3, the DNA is TGTGCCAGCAGCCCTGGCAATAATAATTCACCCCTCCACTTT. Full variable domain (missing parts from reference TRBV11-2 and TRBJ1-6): EAGVAQSPRYKIIEKRQSVAFWCNPISGHATLYWYQQILGQGPKLLIQFQNNGVVDDSQLPKDRFSAERLKGVDSTLKIQPAKLEDSAVYLCASSPGNNNSPLHFGNGTRLTVT.

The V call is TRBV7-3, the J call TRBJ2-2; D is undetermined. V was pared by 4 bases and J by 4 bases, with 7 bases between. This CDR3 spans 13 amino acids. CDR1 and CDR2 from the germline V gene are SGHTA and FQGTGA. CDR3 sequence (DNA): TGTGCCAGCAGCTCTCGGGCCACCGGGGAGCTGTTTTTT. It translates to CASSSRATGELFF.

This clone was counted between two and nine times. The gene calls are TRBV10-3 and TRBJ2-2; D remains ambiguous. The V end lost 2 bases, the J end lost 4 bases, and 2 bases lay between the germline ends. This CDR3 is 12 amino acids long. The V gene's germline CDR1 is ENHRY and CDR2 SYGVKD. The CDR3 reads CAISEGTGELFF. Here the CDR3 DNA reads TGTGCCATCAGTGAGGGCACCGGGGAGCTGTTTTTT.

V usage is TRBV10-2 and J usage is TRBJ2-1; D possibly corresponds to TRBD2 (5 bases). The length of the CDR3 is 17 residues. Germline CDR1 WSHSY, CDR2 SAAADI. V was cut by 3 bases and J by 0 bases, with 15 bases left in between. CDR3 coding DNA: TGCGCCAGCAGTGATATCGGGGTACGGAGCTCCTACAATGAGCAGTTCTTC. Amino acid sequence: CASSDIGVRSSYNEQFF.

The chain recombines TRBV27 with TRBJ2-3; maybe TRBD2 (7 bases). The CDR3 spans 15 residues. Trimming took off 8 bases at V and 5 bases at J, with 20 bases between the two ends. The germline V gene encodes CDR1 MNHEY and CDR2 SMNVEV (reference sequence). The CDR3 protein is CASVRGRGRGDTQYF. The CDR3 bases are TGTGCCAGCGTCCGGGGGCGGGGGCGGGGAGATACGCAGTATTTT.

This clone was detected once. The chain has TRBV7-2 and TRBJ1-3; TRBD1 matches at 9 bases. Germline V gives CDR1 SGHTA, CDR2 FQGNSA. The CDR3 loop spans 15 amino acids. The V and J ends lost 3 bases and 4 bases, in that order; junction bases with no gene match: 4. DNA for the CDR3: TGTGCCAGCAGCTTTCGGACAGGGGCGGGAAACACCATATATTTT. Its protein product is CASSFRTGAGNTIYF.

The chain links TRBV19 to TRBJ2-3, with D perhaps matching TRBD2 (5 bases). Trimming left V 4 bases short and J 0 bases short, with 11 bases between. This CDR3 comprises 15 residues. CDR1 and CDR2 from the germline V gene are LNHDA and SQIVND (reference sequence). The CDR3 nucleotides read TGTGCCAGTAGTAGCGGGCACTGGAGCACAGATACGCAGTATTTT. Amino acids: CASSSGHWSTDTQYF.

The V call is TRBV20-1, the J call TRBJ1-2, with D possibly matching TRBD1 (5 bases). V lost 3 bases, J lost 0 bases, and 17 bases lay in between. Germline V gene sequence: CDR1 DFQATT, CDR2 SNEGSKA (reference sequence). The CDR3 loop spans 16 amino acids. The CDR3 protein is CSASSQGVISNYGYTF. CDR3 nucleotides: TGCAGTGCTAGTTCGCAGGGAGTCATTTCTAACTATGGCTACACCTTC.

Here the CDR3 reads CASRARGRETQYF. The CDR3 DNA reads TGTGCCAGCAGGGCCAGGGGAAGAGAGACCCAGTACTTC. This chain uses TRBV3-1 (or the pseudogene TRBV3-2) with TRBJ2-5; a weak D match, TRBD1 (6 bases). There are 13 residues in the CDR3. CDR1 and CDR2 from the germline V gene are LGHDT and YNNKEL (reference sequence). Trimming removed 6 bases from V and 4 bases from J, with 12 bases in between.

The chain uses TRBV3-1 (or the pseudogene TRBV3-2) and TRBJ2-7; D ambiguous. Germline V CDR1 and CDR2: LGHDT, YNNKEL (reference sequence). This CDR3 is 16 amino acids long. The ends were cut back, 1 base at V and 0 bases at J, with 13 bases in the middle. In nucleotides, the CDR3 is TGTGCCAGCAGCCAAGTGCAGACGACAAGCTCCTACGAGCAGTACTTC. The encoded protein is CASSQVQTTSSYEQYF.